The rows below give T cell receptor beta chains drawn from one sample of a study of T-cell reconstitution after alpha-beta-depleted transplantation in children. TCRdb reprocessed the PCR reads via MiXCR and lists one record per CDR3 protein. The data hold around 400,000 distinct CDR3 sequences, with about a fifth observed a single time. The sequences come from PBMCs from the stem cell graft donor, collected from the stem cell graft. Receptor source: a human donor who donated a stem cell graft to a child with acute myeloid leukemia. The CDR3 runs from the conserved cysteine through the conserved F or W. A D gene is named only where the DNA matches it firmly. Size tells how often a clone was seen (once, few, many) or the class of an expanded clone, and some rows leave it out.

CDR3aa: CASSGTYYNEQFF; CDR3nt: TGTGCCAGCAGTGGGACCTACTACAATGAGCAGTTCTTC; v_gene: TRBV6-1; abundance: many; d_gene: NA; j_gene: TRBJ2-1
CDR3aa: CASSPGTSNTDTQYF; CDR3nt: TGTGCCAGCAGCCCCGGGACTAGCAACACAGATACGCAGTATTTT; v_gene: TRBV3-1; abundance: NA; d_gene: TRBD2; j_gene: TRBJ2-3
CDR3aa: CATSENRISTDTQYF; CDR3nt: TGTGCCACCAGTGAAAATAGGATTAGCACAGATACGCAGTATTTT; v_gene: TRBV24-1; abundance: few; d_gene: NA; j_gene: TRBJ2-3
CDR3aa: CASSLSGGAADTQYF; CDR3nt: TGTGCCAGCAGCTTATCTGGGGGGGCGGCAGATACGCAGTATTTT; v_gene: TRBV7-8; abundance: NA; d_gene: NA; j_gene: TRBJ2-3
CDR3aa: CASSGRVVRVQYF; CDR3nt: TGTGCCAGCAGCGGGAGGGTGGTACGCGTGCAGTACTTC; v_gene: TRBV5-5; abundance: NA; d_gene: TRBD2; j_gene: TRBJ2-7
CDR3aa: CASRMVPVDGSSRRGPYNEQFF; CDR3nt: TGCGCCAGCAGAATGGTTCCGGTTGATGGGTCCTCTCGACGGGGCCCCTACAATGAGCAGTTCTTC; v_gene: TRBV4-3; abundance: NA; d_gene: NA; j_gene: TRBJ2-1
CDR3aa: CSERGNSNQPQHF; CDR3nt: TGCAGTGAGAGGGGGAATAGCAATCAGCCCCAGCATTTT; v_gene: TRBV20-1; abundance: NA; d_gene: NA; j_gene: TRBJ1-5
CDR3aa: CATGQGITDTQYF; CDR3nt: TGTGCCACCGGACAGGGCATCACAGATACGCAGTATTTT; v_gene: TRBV24-1; abundance: NA; d_gene: TRBD1; j_gene: TRBJ2-3
CDR3aa: CASVQPSGRNTGELFF; CDR3nt: TGTGCCAGCGTCCAGCCATCAGGGCGGAACACCGGGGAGCTGTTTTTT; v_gene: TRBV28; abundance: NA; d_gene: NA; j_gene: TRBJ2-2
CDR3aa: CASTSGDSYEQYF; CDR3nt: TGTGCCAGCACCAGCGGGGACAGCTACGAGCAGTACTTC; v_gene: TRBV25-1; abundance: few; d_gene: NA; j_gene: TRBJ2-7
CDR3aa: CASSATGGRVNTEAFF; CDR3nt: TGTGCCAGCAGTGCGACAGGGGGGAGGGTAAACACTGAAGCTTTCTTT; v_gene: TRBV2; abundance: once; d_gene: TRBD1; j_gene: TRBJ1-1
CDR3aa: CSASVEVDQPQHF; CDR3nt: TGCAGTGCTAGCGTGGAAGTAGATCAGCCCCAGCATTTT; v_gene: TRBV20-1; abundance: few; d_gene: NA; j_gene: TRBJ1-5
CDR3aa: CSARGEGAGTYNSPLHF; CDR3nt: TGCAGTGCTAGGGGGGAGGGGGCTGGTACCTATAATTCACCCCTCCACTTT; v_gene: TRBV20-1; abundance: many; d_gene: TRBD1; j_gene: TRBJ1-6
CDR3aa: CSARQPGTDTQYF; CDR3nt: TGCAGTGCTAGACAACCCGGCACAGATACGCAGTATTTT; v_gene: TRBV20-1; abundance: NA; d_gene: NA; j_gene: TRBJ2-3
CDR3aa: CASSSLDPSIDTQYF; CDR3nt: TGTGCCAGCAGTTCCCTTGACCCCTCAATAGATACGCAGTATTTT; v_gene: TRBV7-9; abundance: few; d_gene: NA; j_gene: TRBJ2-3
CDR3aa: CSAVPPGNTEALF; CDR3nt: TGCAGTGCTGTACCTCCAGGAAACACTGAAGCTCTCTTT; v_gene: TRBV20-1; abundance: once; d_gene: NA; j_gene: TRBJ1-1
CDR3aa: CARGQGADNEQFF; CDR3nt: TGTGCCAGGGGACAGGGGGCAGACAATGAGCAGTTCTTC; v_gene: TRBV2; abundance: NA; d_gene: TRBD1; j_gene: TRBJ2-1
CDR3aa: CASSSWEQGRIFRKLFF; CDR3nt: TGTGCCAGCAGTTCGTGGGAACAGGGGAGGATTTTTCGAAAACTGTTTTTT; v_gene: TRBV12-3/TRBV12-4; abundance: NA; d_gene: TRBD1; j_gene: TRBJ1-4
CDR3aa: CASSVVGVQISYEQYF; CDR3nt: TGTGCCAGCAGCGTAGTGGGGGTTCAGATATCCTACGAGCAGTACTTC; v_gene: TRBV9; abundance: NA; d_gene: NA; j_gene: TRBJ2-7
CDR3aa: CASSAPGTGELFF; CDR3nt: TGTGCCAGCAGTGCACCTGGCACCGGGGAGCTGTTTTTT; v_gene: TRBV12-3/TRBV12-4; abundance: NA; d_gene: NA; j_gene: TRBJ2-2
CDR3aa: CSARLLAGGDTQYF; CDR3nt: TGCAGTGCTAGGTTACTAGCGGGAGGGGATACGCAGTATTTT; v_gene: TRBV20-1; abundance: NA; d_gene: TRBD2; j_gene: TRBJ2-3
CDR3aa: CASSPVSGANVLTF; CDR3nt: TGTGCCAGCAGTCCGGTCTCTGGGGCCAACGTCCTGACTTTC; v_gene: TRBV12-3/TRBV12-4; abundance: few; d_gene: NA; j_gene: TRBJ2-6
CDR3aa: CASSQQGVLDEQFF; CDR3nt: TGCGCCAGCAGCCAACAGGGGGTACTGGATGAGCAGTTCTTC; v_gene: TRBV4-1; abundance: NA; d_gene: TRBD1; j_gene: TRBJ2-1
CDR3aa: CASSLLANRGPSDEQFF; CDR3nt: TGTGCCAGCAGTTTACTTGCCAACAGGGGACCTAGCGATGAGCAGTTCTTC; v_gene: TRBV28; abundance: NA; d_gene: NA; j_gene: TRBJ2-1
CDR3aa: CSAGASGPQETQYF; CDR3nt: TGCAGTGCCGGAGCTAGCGGGCCGCAAGAGACCCAGTACTTC; v_gene: TRBV20-1; abundance: few; d_gene: TRBD2; j_gene: TRBJ2-5
CDR3aa: CASSKGTSGGEETQYF; CDR3nt: TGTGCCAGCAGCAAAGGGACTAGCGGAGGGGAGGAGACCCAGTACTTC; v_gene: TRBV11-3; abundance: NA; d_gene: TRBD2; j_gene: TRBJ2-5
CDR3aa: CASSRENQGSNTGEQFF; CDR3nt: TGTGCCAGCAGTAGAGAGAACCAGGGAAGTAACACTGGTGAGCAGTTCTTC; v_gene: TRBV2; abundance: once; d_gene: NA; j_gene: TRBJ2-1
CDR3aa: CASSYPLELGETQYF; CDR3nt: TGTGCCAGCAGTTACCCCCTTGAGCTTGGGGAGACCCAGTACTTC; v_gene: TRBV28; abundance: NA; d_gene: NA; j_gene: TRBJ2-5
CDR3aa: CSALDGGRDTQYF; CDR3nt: TGCAGTGCGCTGGACGGGGGGAGAGATACGCAGTATTTT; v_gene: TRBV20-1; abundance: few; d_gene: TRBD2; j_gene: TRBJ2-3
CDR3aa: CASSFYSGTSGVHGSGETQYF; CDR3nt: TGTGCCAGCAGTTTTTATTCCGGGACTAGCGGGGTACACGGTTCGGGGGAGACCCAGTACTTC; v_gene: TRBV12-3/TRBV12-4; abundance: NA; d_gene: TRBD2; j_gene: TRBJ2-5
CDR3aa: CSARSSGPYNEQFF; CDR3nt: TGCAGTGCTAGATCGAGCGGCCCCTACAATGAGCAGTTCTTC; v_gene: TRBV20-1; abundance: many; d_gene: NA; j_gene: TRBJ2-1
CDR3aa: CASSPSTGGFVGYTF; CDR3nt: TGTGCCAGCAGCCCATCGACAGGGGGTTTTGTTGGCTACACCTTC; v_gene: TRBV7-9; abundance: NA; d_gene: TRBD1; j_gene: TRBJ1-2
CDR3aa: CASSLVRTGGTDTQYF; CDR3nt: TGTGCCAGCAGCTTAGTCAGGACAGGGGGCACAGATACGCAGTATTTT; v_gene: TRBV7-9; abundance: NA; d_gene: TRBD1; j_gene: TRBJ2-3
CDR3aa: CASSLPSGRNEQFF; CDR3nt: TGTGCCAGCAGTTTACCTAGCGGGAGGAATGAGCAGTTCTTC; v_gene: TRBV12-3/TRBV12-4; abundance: few; d_gene: TRBD2; j_gene: TRBJ2-1
CDR3aa: CASSFNPGQGLETQYF; CDR3nt: TGCGCCAGCAGCTTCAACCCGGGACAGGGTTTGGAGACCCAGTACTTC; v_gene: TRBV5-1; abundance: NA; d_gene: TRBD1; j_gene: TRBJ2-5
CDR3aa: CASSQDLEGQFF; CDR3nt: TGTGCCAGCAGCCAAGACCTAGAGGGTCAGTTCTTC; v_gene: TRBV3-1; abundance: NA; d_gene: NA; j_gene: TRBJ2-1
CDR3aa: CASSLARTGNRYEQYF; CDR3nt: TGTGCCAGCAGTTTAGCGCGGACAGGGAATCGATACGAGCAGTACTTC; v_gene: TRBV12-3/TRBV12-4; abundance: NA; d_gene: TRBD1; j_gene: TRBJ2-7
CDR3aa: CASRGDSLTGANVLTF; CDR3nt: TGCGCCAGCCGAGGGGACTCCCTGACTGGGGCCAACGTCCTGACTTTC; v_gene: TRBV5-1; abundance: few; d_gene: NA; j_gene: TRBJ2-6
CDR3aa: CASTLAGEPSEQFF; CDR3nt: TGTGCCAGCACCTTAGCGGGAGAACCGAGTGAGCAGTTCTTC; v_gene: TRBV6-2/TRBV6-3; abundance: NA; d_gene: TRBD2; j_gene: TRBJ2-1
CDR3aa: CASSYSKRRTYEQYF; CDR3nt: TGTGCCAGCAGTTACTCGAAGAGACGTACCTACGAGCAGTACTTC; v_gene: TRBV6-2/TRBV6-3; abundance: few; d_gene: NA; j_gene: TRBJ2-7
CDR3aa: CSARGLGGGTYEQYF; CDR3nt: TGCAGTGCTAGGGGCCTGGGGGGAGGGACCTACGAGCAGTACTTC; v_gene: TRBV20-1; abundance: NA; d_gene: TRBD2; j_gene: TRBJ2-7
CDR3aa: CASSQESGVSSSYNEQFF; CDR3nt: TGTGCCAGCAGCCAAGAGTCAGGGGTGTCCAGCTCCTACAATGAGCAGTTCTTC; v_gene: TRBV14; abundance: NA; d_gene: NA; j_gene: TRBJ2-1
CDR3aa: CASSESGQGHNEQFF; CDR3nt: TGTGCCAGCAGTGAATCCGGGCAGGGGCACAATGAGCAGTTCTTC; v_gene: TRBV25-1; abundance: few; d_gene: NA; j_gene: TRBJ2-1
CDR3aa: CASLREADEQFF; CDR3nt: TGTGCCAGCTTGAGGGAGGCAGATGAGCAGTTCTTC; v_gene: TRBV6-8; abundance: NA; d_gene: NA; j_gene: TRBJ2-1
CDR3aa: CASSNYFSPLHF; CDR3nt: TGTGCCAGCAGTAACTACTTTTCACCCCTCCACTTT; v_gene: TRBV28; abundance: few; d_gene: NA; j_gene: TRBJ1-6
CDR3aa: CASSISGRSGTGELFF; CDR3nt: TGTGCCAGCAGCATTAGCGGGAGAAGCGGGACCGGGGAGCTGTTTTTT; v_gene: TRBV6-1; abundance: NA; d_gene: TRBD2; j_gene: TRBJ2-2
CDR3aa: CSVVAGGFANEQFF; CDR3nt: TGCAGCGTTGTAGCGGGAGGATTTGCGAATGAGCAGTTCTTC; v_gene: TRBV29-1; abundance: few; d_gene: TRBD2; j_gene: TRBJ2-1
CDR3aa: CASRTSGSETGELFF; CDR3nt: TGTGCCAGCAGAACTAGCGGGAGTGAGACCGGGGAGCTGTTTTTT; v_gene: TRBV4-2; abundance: few; d_gene: TRBD2; j_gene: TRBJ2-2
CDR3aa: CSARQTGGGSLYEQYF; CDR3nt: TGCAGTGCTAGACAAACAGGGGGAGGGAGCCTCTACGAGCAGTACTTC; v_gene: TRBV20-1; abundance: many; d_gene: NA; j_gene: TRBJ2-7
CDR3aa: CASNGQSNEKLFF; CDR3nt: TGTGCCAGCAACGGACAAAGTAATGAAAAACTGTTTTTT; v_gene: TRBV5-2; abundance: NA; d_gene: NA; j_gene: TRBJ1-4
CDR3aa: CSARSPTSEREEYF; CDR3nt: TGCAGTGCTAGATCCCCGACTAGCGAGCGGGAGGAGTACTTC; v_gene: TRBV20-1; abundance: once; d_gene: TRBD2; j_gene: TRBJ2-7
CDR3aa: CSARDRAGGYEQYF; CDR3nt: TGCAGTGCTAGAGATCGGGCGGGGGGCTACGAGCAGTACTTC; v_gene: TRBV20-1; abundance: many; d_gene: TRBD2; j_gene: TRBJ2-7
CDR3aa: CSASIQGETQYF; CDR3nt: TGCAGTGCTAGCATACAGGGAGAGACCCAGTACTTC; v_gene: TRBV20-1; abundance: NA; d_gene: NA; j_gene: TRBJ2-5
CDR3aa: CASSPGTSVYEQYF; CDR3nt: TGTGCCAGCAGTCCCGGGACTAGCGTCTACGAGCAGTACTTC; v_gene: TRBV27; abundance: many; d_gene: TRBD2; j_gene: TRBJ2-7